Below are 5 T cell receptor beta chains sequenced from a single sample in a study of T cells in localized non-small cell lung cancer. Profiled with immunoSEQ multiplex PCR; TCRdb holds only in-frame clones, not every one. This table has more than 100,000 clones, more than 70% appearing once. The sample was peripheral blood, taken before any cancer treatment. The source is an older female donor with stage I lung adenocarcinoma.

This clone has a single count. This chain uses TRBV19 with TRBJ1-2; maybe TRBD1 (5 bases). Between the trimmed V and J ends, which lost 0 bases and 2 bases, there was a span of 10 bases. Germline V gene lookup returns CDR1 LNHDA and CDR2 SQIVND (reference sequence). The CDR3 is 15 residues long. CDR3 in amino acids: CASSIEEGTNYGYTF. The CDR3 nucleotides are TGTGCCAGTAGTATAGAGGAAGGGACCAACTATGGCTACACCTTC.

The chain uses TRBV5-1 and TRBJ1-1; D ambiguous. The V end was cut by 0 bases, the J end by 3 bases, with 6 bases between. The CDR3 has 13 residues. In germline, CDR1 is SGHRS, CDR2 YFSETQ. Written as DNA, the CDR3 is TGCGCCAGCAGCTTGGGTGGGCACACTGAAGCTTTCTTT. As protein: CASSLGGHTEAFF.

This rearrangement joins TRBV27 to TRBJ2-5; the D gene is possibly TRBD1 (6 bases). The CDR3 sequence is 15 residues long. Germline CDR1 is MNHEY and CDR2 is SMNVEV (reference sequence). V was shortened by 3 bases and J by 2 bases, with 13 bases between the two germline ends. CDR3 sequence reads: CASSFITGRQETQYF. The CDR3 nucleotides are TGTGCCAGCAGTTTCATCACAGGGCGGCAAGAGACCCAGTACTTC.

This clone was seen a single time. The V and J genes are TRBV6-6 and TRBJ2-5; D possibly uses TRBD1 or TRBD2 (5 bases each). The CDR3 spans 13 residues. The germline V gene has CDR1 MNHNY and CDR2 SVGAGI (reference sequence). With 3 bases removed from V and 5 bases from J, the gap between germline ends came to 10 bases. CDR3 loop: CASSYGGAETQYF. The CDR3 region has the DNA TGTGCCAGCAGTTATGGGGGAGCTGAGACCCAGTACTTC.

This clone was recorded a few times. This sequence joins TRBV30 and TRBJ1-2; no clear D gene. The CDR3 sequence is 12 residues long. V lost 1 base and J lost 8, with 11 bases in between. Looked up from germline, CDR1 is GTSNPN and CDR2 is SVGIG (reference sequence). In DNA, the CDR3 is TGTGCCTGGAGTGCATGGAACGGGGGCTACACCTTC. This sequence encodes CAWSAWNGGYTF.